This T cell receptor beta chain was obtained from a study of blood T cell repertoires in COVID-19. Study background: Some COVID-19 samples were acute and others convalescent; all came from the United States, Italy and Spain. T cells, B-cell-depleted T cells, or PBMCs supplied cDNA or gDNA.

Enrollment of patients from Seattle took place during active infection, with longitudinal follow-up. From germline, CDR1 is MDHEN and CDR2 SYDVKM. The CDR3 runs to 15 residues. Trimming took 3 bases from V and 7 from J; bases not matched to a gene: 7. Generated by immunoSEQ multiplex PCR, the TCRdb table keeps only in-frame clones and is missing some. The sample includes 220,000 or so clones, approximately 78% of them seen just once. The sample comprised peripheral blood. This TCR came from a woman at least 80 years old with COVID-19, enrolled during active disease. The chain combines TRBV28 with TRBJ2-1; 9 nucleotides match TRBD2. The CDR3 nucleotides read TGTGCCAGCAGTTTCGGCGGGAGGGTAATAAATGAGCAGTTCTTC. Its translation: CASSFGGRVINEQFF.